Here is one T cell receptor beta chain with its context. Roughly 0.45 to 1 ug RNA was reverse transcribed with random hexamers. A multiplex approach, immunoSEQ multiplex PCR, amplified TCR beta CDR3 across 54 Vbeta and 13 Jbeta. TCRdb reanalysed the immunoSEQ multiplex PCR reads using MiXCR and keeps one entry per CDR3 protein. This table has roughly 150,000 distinct CDR3 sequences, roughly 95% appearing once. This sample is drawn from a study of CD8 T cells in Susac syndrome. This CDR3 region has 14 residues. Germline values: CDR1 LGHDT, CDR2 YNNKEL (reference sequence). V was cut by 4 bases and J by 4 bases, with 11 bases left in between. Negative isolation yielded the CD8+ and CD4+ T cells, while FACS enriched the TEMRA cells.

This receptor was obtained from a human donor with multiple sclerosis. The chain combines TRBV3-1 with TRBJ2-1, with D possibly TRBD1 on 7 matching bases. The sequenced sample consisted of CD8+ T cells from PBMCs. The CDR3: CASSLQGGYNEQFF. Here the CDR3 DNA reads TGTGCCAGCAGCCTCCAGGGGGGTTACAATGAGCAGTTCTTC.